The T cell receptor beta chain under discussion was sequenced for a study of T cells in localized non-small cell lung cancer. Points from the study as a whole: Heterogeneity stays possible, as sequencing covered only one tumor region.

In the case of this clone: Its antigen is not known.

This CDR3 has 16 residues. Per the germline V gene, CDR1 is MDHEN and CDR2 is SYDVKM. With 6 bases removed from V and 0 bases from J, the gap between germline ends came to 12 bases. Libraries were prepared by immunoSEQ multiplex PCR; TCRdb keeps only in-frame clonotypes and omits some of them. The sample lists around 1,600 clones, about 20% occurring once. The input for sequencing was normal lung tissue next to the tumor, taken before any cancer treatment. The TCR sequence derives from a woman between 40 and 69 years old with stage I lung adenocarcinoma. This sequence joins TRBV28 and TRBJ1-6; weak D call: TRBD1 (5 bases). CDR3 coding DNA: TGTGCCAGCAGCCGAGGGGTTAGCTCCTATAATTCACCCCTCCACTTT. Its protein product is CASSRGVSSYNSPLHF.